This T cell receptor (beta chain) was captured in a study of blood T cell repertoires in COVID-19. Study context: COVID-19 samples, acute and convalescent, were from the United States, Italy and Spain. T cells, B-cell-depleted T cells, or PBMCs provided the cDNA or gDNA that served as material.

Per the study methods: How many nucleated cells were present was estimated from reference gene primer amplification. TCRdb's copy holds only in-frame clones and misses some; the assay was immunoSEQ multiplex PCR. That table gives V, J and clone size, and the DNA gave D and trimming. This table holds nearly 40,000 clones, about 80% found once. V lost 7 bases, J lost 1 base, and 13 bases lay in between. Germline assignment: CDR1 SQVTM and CDR2 ANQGSEA. This CDR3 is 13 amino acids long. The sample was peripheral blood. V gene TRBV29-1 combines with J gene TRBJ2-5; perhaps TRBD2 as D (6 bases). The sequence was collected from a man older than 75 with active or convalescent COVID-19. For the CDR3, the DNA is TGCAGCGCTAGACGGGGGTCCCAAGAGACCCAGTACTTC. It encodes CSARRGSQETQYF.